These 25 T cell receptor beta chains were sequenced from one sample in a study of T cell responses to AZD1222 COVID-19 vaccine. TCRdb's copy holds only in-frame clones and misses some; the assay was immunoSEQ multiplex PCR. This sample carries 50,000 to 65,000 clones, 81% of them seen once, and the ten largest clones take 20% to 30%. The sample here was peripheral blood, taken 28 days after the second AZD1222 dose. These TCRs come from an adult who received the AZD1222 COVID-19 vaccine.

A few counts support this clone. The V gene is TRBV24-1, the J gene TRBJ1-5; no clear D. Germline-derived CDR1 and CDR2 are KGHDR and SFDVKD. The CDR3 length is 14 residues. Trimming took off 1 base at V and 0 bases at J, with 3 bases between the two ends. CDR3 loop: CATSDFHSNQPQHF. The CDR3 bases are TGTGCCACCAGTGATTTCCATAGCAATCAGCCCCAGCATTTT.

This clone was counted only a few times. The chain carries TRBV7-9 and TRBJ2-1; no reliable D call. The length of the CDR3 is 12 residues. Trimming took 1 base from V and 8 from J, leaving 6 bases between them. The V gene's germline CDR1 is SEHNR and CDR2 FQNEAQ (reference sequence). The chain's CDR3 is CASSLDTHEQFF. In nucleotides, the CDR3 is TGTGCCAGCAGCTTAGACACCCATGAGCAGTTCTTC.

This clone was counted once. The DNA of the CDR3 is TGTGCCAGCAGCCCGCGGAACACTGAAGCTTTCTTT. This gives the protein CASSPRNTEAFF. This chain connects TRBV28 to TRBJ1-1; no clear D. This CDR3 contains 12 residues. Germline CDR1 reads MDHEN; CDR2 reads SYDVKM. V lost 6 bases to trimming and J lost 1 base, with 6 bases between them.

This chain links TRBV6-2 or TRBV6-3 with TRBJ2-2; D is unclear. Per germline, CDR1 MNHEY and CDR2 SVGEGT. This CDR3 is 14 amino acids long. V was clipped by 3 bases and J by 8 bases, with 13 bases between them. CDR3 residues: CASSYTRKVGELFF. DNA for the CDR3: TGTGCCAGCAGTTATACAAGAAAAGTAGGGGAGCTGTTTTTT.

The J gene is TRBJ1-2, the V gene TRBV28; 7 positions match TRBD1. Germline trimming cut 6 bases from V and 6 bases from J; bases unmatched to any gene: 10. Germline V lookup: CDR1 MDHEN, CDR2 SYDVKM. The CDR3 sequence is 14 residues long. Here the CDR3 reads CASSRPTGMNGYTF. DNA for the CDR3: TGTGCCAGCAGCCGACCGACAGGGATGAATGGCTACACCTTC.

V and J are TRBV12-3 or TRBV12-4 and TRBJ1-2; D unresolved. Trimming left V 3 bases short and J 6 bases short, with 11 bases between. The CDR3 covers 13 residues. CDR3 amino acids: CASSFRKGDGYTF. The CDR3, as DNA: TGTGCCAGCAGTTTTCGCAAGGGAGATGGCTACACCTTC.

The J gene is TRBJ1-2, the V gene TRBV5-5; 7 positions agree with TRBD1. The germline CDR1 and CDR2 sequences are SGHKS and YYEKEE (reference sequence). CDR3 size: 14 residues. V shed 1 base and J 5 bases; nucleotides not matched to a gene: 5. CDR3 DNA: TGTGCCAGCAGCTTGACAGGGGAGGGGTATGGCTACACCTTC. It translates to CASSLTGEGYGYTF.

In this sample, this clone turned up once. This chain connects TRBV10-3 to TRBJ2-3, with a weak D call TRBD2 (5 bases). Germline V lookup: CDR1 ENHRY, CDR2 SYGVKD. The germline V and J ends were trimmed by 10 bases and 1 base, with 12 bases remaining between them. The CDR3 sequence is 13 residues long. CDR3 nucleotides: TGTGCCACCACGGACTCCGGCACAGATACGCAGTATTTT. Encoded protein: CATTDSGTDTQYF.

This chain connects TRBV19 to TRBJ1-5; D is possibly TRBD1 (6 bases). V lost 7 bases and J 3 bases, leaving 10 bases between the germline ends. The germline gives CDR1 LNHDA, CDR2 SQIVND (reference sequence). The CDR3 has 13 amino acids. CDR3 nucleotides: TGTGCCAGTAATAACAGGGACAATCAGCCCCAGCATTTT. Translated, it gives CASNNRDNQPQHF.

V usage is TRBV5-1 and J usage is TRBJ1-2, with 9 bases identical to TRBD1. The CDR3 consists of 15 residues. V lost 3 bases and J lost 2; bases outside the gene matches: 5. CDR1 is SGHRS, CDR2 YFSETQ, per germline. This chain's CDR3 is CASSSGDRVNYGYTF. The CDR3 DNA reads as TGCGCCAGCAGCTCCGGGGACAGGGTCAACTATGGCTACACCTTC.

V usage is TRBV6-5 and J usage is TRBJ2-7; TRBD2 is a possible D gene (5 bases). The V end lost 0 bases, the J end lost 0 bases, and 9 bases lay between the germline ends. The CDR3 runs 15 residues. The germline gives CDR1 MNHEY, CDR2 SVGAGI. CDR3 amino acids: CASSYSRESSYEQYF. CDR3 DNA sequence: TGTGCCAGCAGTTACTCCCGGGAAAGCTCCTACGAGCAGTACTTC.

The rearrangement uses TRBV28 and TRBJ2-7; D uncertain. Looked up from germline, CDR1 is MDHEN and CDR2 is SYDVKM. The CDR3 loop spans 12 amino acids. Deletions cut 3 bases from V and 5 bases from J, with 8 bases between. The CDR3 spells CASSFSAHEQYF. In nucleotides, the CDR3 is TGTGCCAGCAGTTTTTCAGCACACGAGCAGTACTTC.

The rearrangement links TRBV18 to TRBJ1-1, with unresolved D. V gave up 4 bases and J gave up 2 bases, with 11 bases separating them. CDR1 is KGHSH and CDR2 is LQKENI in the germline V gene. The CDR3 runs 14 residues. The CDR3, as DNA: TGTGCCAGCTCACATGCGGAAGCTAACACTGAAGCTTTCTTT. It yields the protein CASSHAEANTEAFF.

The chain combines TRBV7-2 with TRBJ2-1; TRBD2 matches at 8 bases. J gave up 0 bases and V 2 bases, and 6 bases lay outside the gene matches. Germline values: CDR1 SGHTA, CDR2 FQGNSA. This CDR3 contains 17 residues. CDR3 residues: CASSLLRGRSSYNEQFF. In DNA form, the CDR3 reads TGTGCCAGCAGCTTACTGCGCGGGAGGAGCTCCTACAATGAGCAGTTCTTC. The whole variable domain, remainder taken from reference TRBV7-2 and TRBJ2-1, is GAGVSQSPSNKVTEKGKDVELRCDPISGHTALYWYRQSLGQGLEFLIYFQGNSAPDKSGLPSDRFSAERTGGSVSTLTIQRTQQEDSAVYLCASSLLRGRSSYNEQFFGPGTRLTVL.

The V gene is TRBV13, the J gene TRBJ2-7; a possible D gene is TRBD1 (5 bases). The CDR3 sequence is 16 residues long. Germline V gene lookup returns CDR1 PRHDT and CDR2 FYEKMQ (reference sequence). The V and J ends lost 5 bases and 0 bases respectively, with 17 bases between them. The CDR3 is CASSLAARAYSYEQYF. DNA for the CDR3: TGTGCCAGCAGCCTGGCGGCCAGGGCGTACTCCTACGAGCAGTACTTC.

The rearrangement links TRBV11-3 to TRBJ2-7; no definite D call. The CDR3 sequence is 14 residues long. In germline, CDR1 is SGHNT, CDR2 YENEEA. The V and J ends lost 1 base and 0 bases respectively, with 7 bases between them. The CDR3 DNA follows: TGTGCCAGCAGCTTAGGGGCAGCCTCCTACGAGCAGTACTTC. This encodes CASSLGAASYEQYF. Supplemented by reference TRBV11-3 and TRBJ2-7, the full variable domain reads EAGVVQSPRYKIIEKKQPVAFWCNPISGHNTLYWYLQNLGQGPELLIRYENEEAVDDSQLPKDRFSAERLKGVDSTLKIQPAELGDSAVYLCASSLGAASYEQYFGPGTRLTVT.

The chain recombines TRBV6-4 with TRBJ2-1; D is undetermined. CDR3 length equals 13 residues. Germline CDR1 reads MRHNA; CDR2 reads SNTAGT. Between the trimmed V and J ends, which lost 2 bases and 8 bases, there was a span of 10 bases. The CDR3 nucleotides read TGTGCCAGCAGTGACCGAACGGGCTATGAGCAGTTCTTC. Protein sequence: CASSDRTGYEQFF.

The chain joins TRBV27 to TRBJ2-7; D not resolved. The germline CDR1 and CDR2 sequences are MNHEY and SMNVEV (reference sequence). The CDR3 loop spans 13 amino acids. The V end was cut by 0 bases, the J end by 2 bases, with 5 bases between. As DNA, the CDR3 is TGTGCCAGCAGTTTATCGATAACCTACGAGCAGTACTTC. Protein sequence: CASSLSITYEQYF.

The rearrangement uses TRBV2 and TRBJ1-5, with unresolved D. V was cut by 6 bases and J by 5 bases, with 14 bases left in between. This CDR3 has 14 amino acids. Germline V gene lookup returns CDR1 SNHLY and CDR2 FYNNEI. The CDR3 sequence: CASSQEGSDQPQHF. The CDR3 DNA reads as TGTGCCAGCAGCCAAGAGGGTTCCGATCAGCCCCAGCATTTT.

CDR3 loop: CASSYGHSYEQYF. CDR3 nucleotides: TGTGCCAGTAGTTACGGACACAGCTACGAGCAGTACTTC. This sequence joins TRBV19 and TRBJ2-7; possibly TRBD1 for D (5 bases). Germline CDR1 and CDR2: LNHDA and SQIVND (reference sequence). This CDR3 spans 13 amino acids. Trimming cost V 5 bases and J 3 bases, with 11 bases left between them.

This clone was seen a single time. This chain connects TRBV7-2 to TRBJ2-1; 8 bases are shared with TRBD1. J lost 5 bases, V lost 4 bases, and 4 bases had no gene match. Germline loops: CDR1 SGHTA, CDR2 FQGNSA. The CDR3 length is 14 residues. Here the CDR3 reads CASSWRTGHNEQFF. DNA of the CDR3: TGTGCCAGCAGCTGGCGGACAGGGCACAATGAGCAGTTCTTC.

This chain uses TRBV29-1 with TRBJ1-1, with D tentatively TRBD1 (6 bases). This CDR3 comprises 13 residues. Trimming cost V 7 bases and J 5 bases, with 17 bases left between them. CDR1 SQVTM and CDR2 ANQGSEA come from the germline V gene. CDR3 sequence (DNA): TGCAGCGCCGAAAGGGGAGGGGGGACTGAAGCTTTCTTT. Encoded protein: CSAERGGGTEAFF.

This chain links TRBV29-1 with TRBJ2-2; 11 nucleotides match TRBD2. CDR1 is SQVTM, CDR2 ANQGSEA, per germline. J was trimmed by 4 bases and V by 4 bases; bases with no gene match: 8. This CDR3 is 16 amino acids long. In DNA form, the CDR3 reads TGCAGCGTTGTTCTAGCGGGAGGTACGGGCACCGGGGAGCTGTTTTTT. Its translation: CSVVLAGGTGTGELFF.

This clone appeared once. This sequence joins TRBV7-9 and TRBJ2-7, with 13 bases lining up with TRBD2. Unmatched junction bases numbered 14, after V lost 4 bases and J lost 2 bases. Per the germline V gene, CDR1 is SEHNR and CDR2 is FQNEAQ (reference sequence). There are 19 residues in the CDR3. The DNA of the CDR3 is TGTGCCAGCAGCTACCCGGGACAGGGGACTAGCGGGATTGCCTACGAGCAGTACTTC. It yields the protein CASSYPGQGTSGIAYEQYF.

This chain joins TRBV28 and TRBJ1-4; D may be TRBD1 (5 bases). CDR1 is MDHEN and CDR2 is SYDVKM in the germline V gene. This CDR3 is built from 14 residues. The ends were cut back, 8 bases at V and 4 bases at J, with 14 bases in the middle. The CDR3 spells CASGATWSNEKLFF. CDR3 coding DNA: TGTGCCAGCGGGGCCACCTGGAGTAATGAAAAACTGTTTTTT.